This TCR beta chain derives from a study of blood T cell repertoires in COVID-19. Study summary: Specimens from acute and convalescent COVID-19 originated in the United States, Italy and Spain. PBMCs, B-cell-depleted T cells, or T cells provided the cDNA or gDNA that made up the material.

Germline V gives CDR1 MNHNY, CDR2 SVGAGI (reference sequence). V lost 10 bases and J lost 2, with 12 bases in between. The CDR3 extends over 13 amino acids. In the original analysis: Estimates of nucleated cell counts were drawn from the amplification of reference gene primers. The data were produced by immunoSEQ multiplex PCR, yet TCRdb's version contains in-frame clones alone and is incomplete. V, J and clone size were drawn from that table, and D and trimming were deduced from the DNA. The profile covers 200,000 to 300,000 clones, with roughly 85% appearing a single time and approximately 3.3% taken by the ten largest.

The TCR comes from a man between 18 and 35 years old with active or convalescent COVID-19. V and J are TRBV6-6 and TRBJ1-3; a possible D gene is TRBD1 (5 bases). Sequenced sample: peripheral blood. The DNA for the CDR3 is TGTGCCACTTGGGGGGAGGCTGGAAACACCATATATTTT. Protein: CATWGEAGNTIYF.